One sample yielded the 2 T cell receptor beta chains listed below, sequenced in a study of blood T cell repertoires in COVID-19. Using immunoSEQ multiplex PCR, the repertoire was profiled, and TCRdb retains in-frame clones only, with some absent. The data show hundreds of thousands of clones, around 89% seen once. The sample comprised PBMCs or T cells enriched from blood (not recorded which). These receptors originate from a young man who had recovered from COVID-19.

The J gene is TRBJ2-7, the V gene TRBV6-5; 9 positions match TRBD1. The CDR3 has 13 amino acids. The germline V gene has CDR1 MNHEY and CDR2 SVGAGI. V was clipped by 4 bases and J by 5 bases; unmatched bases: 3. The DNA of the CDR3 is TGTGCCAGCAGTTTAGACAGGGGGGACGAGCAGTACTTC. This codes for CASSLDRGDEQYF.

This chain uses TRBV9 with TRBJ2-2; possible D gene TRBD2, 6 bases. CDR1 and CDR2 from the germline V gene are SGDLS and YYNGEE. V lost 4 bases and J 0 bases, leaving 19 bases between the germline ends. This CDR3 region has 18 residues. The CDR3 protein is CASSLMGGVSANTGELFF. The CDR3 DNA sequence: TGTGCCAGCAGCCTAATGGGGGGAGTATCGGCGAACACCGGGGAGCTGTTTTTT.